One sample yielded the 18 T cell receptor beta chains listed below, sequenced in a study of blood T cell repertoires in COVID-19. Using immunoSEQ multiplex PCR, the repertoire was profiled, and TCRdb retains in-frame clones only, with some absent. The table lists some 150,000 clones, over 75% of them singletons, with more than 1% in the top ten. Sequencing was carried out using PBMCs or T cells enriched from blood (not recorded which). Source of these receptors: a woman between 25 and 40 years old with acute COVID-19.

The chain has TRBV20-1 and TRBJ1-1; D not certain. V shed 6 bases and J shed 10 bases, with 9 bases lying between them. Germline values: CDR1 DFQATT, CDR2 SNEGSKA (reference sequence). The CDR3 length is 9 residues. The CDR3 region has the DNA TGCAGTGCCATGCCCAGAGCTTTCTTT. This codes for CSAMPRAFF.

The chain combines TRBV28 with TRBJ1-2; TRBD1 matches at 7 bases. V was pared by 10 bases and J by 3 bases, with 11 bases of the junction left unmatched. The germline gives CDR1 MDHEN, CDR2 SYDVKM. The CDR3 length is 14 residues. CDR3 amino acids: CATLWTGTDYGYTF. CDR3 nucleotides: TGTGCCACCCTATGGACCGGGACAGACTATGGCTACACCTTC.

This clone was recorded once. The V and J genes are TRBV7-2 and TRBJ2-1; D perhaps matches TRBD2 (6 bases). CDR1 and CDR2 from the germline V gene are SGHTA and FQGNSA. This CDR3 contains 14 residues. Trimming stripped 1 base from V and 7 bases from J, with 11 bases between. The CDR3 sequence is CASSLGGNFNEQFF. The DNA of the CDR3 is TGTGCCAGCAGCTTAGGCGGGAACTTTAATGAGCAGTTCTTC.

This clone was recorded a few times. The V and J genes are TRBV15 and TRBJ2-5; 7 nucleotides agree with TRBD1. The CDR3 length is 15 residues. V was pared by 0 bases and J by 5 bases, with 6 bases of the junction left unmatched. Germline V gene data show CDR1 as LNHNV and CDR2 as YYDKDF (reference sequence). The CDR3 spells CATSRDLGGAETQYF. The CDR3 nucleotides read TGTGCCACCAGCAGAGATCTAGGGGGCGCGGAGACCCAGTACTTC.

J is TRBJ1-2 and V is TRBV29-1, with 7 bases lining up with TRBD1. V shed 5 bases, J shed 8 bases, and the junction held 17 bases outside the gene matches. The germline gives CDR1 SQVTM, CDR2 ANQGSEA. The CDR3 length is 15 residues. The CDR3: CSVLSIRGARDGYTF. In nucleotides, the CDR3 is TGCAGCGTTTTATCTATCAGGGGGGCGCGAGACGGCTACACCTTC.

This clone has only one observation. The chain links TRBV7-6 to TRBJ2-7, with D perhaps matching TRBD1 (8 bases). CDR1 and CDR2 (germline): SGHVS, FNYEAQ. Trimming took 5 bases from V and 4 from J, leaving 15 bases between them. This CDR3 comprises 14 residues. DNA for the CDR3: TGTGCCAGCAGCATGACAGGGGAGGGATACGAGCAGTACTTC. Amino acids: CASSMTGEGYEQYF.

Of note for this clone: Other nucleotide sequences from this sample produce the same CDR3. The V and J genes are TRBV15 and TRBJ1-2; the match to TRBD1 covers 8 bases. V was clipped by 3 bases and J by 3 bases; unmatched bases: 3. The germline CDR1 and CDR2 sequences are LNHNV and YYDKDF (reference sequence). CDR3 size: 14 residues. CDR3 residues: CATSRDREDYGYTF. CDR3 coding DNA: TGTGCCACCAGCAGGGACAGGGAAGACTATGGCTACACCTTC.

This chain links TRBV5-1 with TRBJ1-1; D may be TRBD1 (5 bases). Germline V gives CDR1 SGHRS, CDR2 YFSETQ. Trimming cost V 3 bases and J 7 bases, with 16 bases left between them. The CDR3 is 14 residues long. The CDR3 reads CASSSRGATIEAFF. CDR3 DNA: TGCGCCAGCAGCTCCCGTGGGGCCACCATTGAAGCTTTCTTT.

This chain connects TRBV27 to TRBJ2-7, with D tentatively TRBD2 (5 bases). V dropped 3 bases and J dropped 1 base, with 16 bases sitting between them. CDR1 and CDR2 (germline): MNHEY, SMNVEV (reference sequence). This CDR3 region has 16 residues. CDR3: CASSLRSGGSSYEQYF. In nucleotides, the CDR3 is TGTGCCAGCAGTTTGAGGTCAGGAGGATCATCCTACGAGCAGTACTTC.

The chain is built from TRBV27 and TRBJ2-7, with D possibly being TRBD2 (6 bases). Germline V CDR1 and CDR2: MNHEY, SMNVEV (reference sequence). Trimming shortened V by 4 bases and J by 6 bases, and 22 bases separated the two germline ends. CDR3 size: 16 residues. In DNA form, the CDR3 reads TGTGCCAGCAGTTCCCTGGGACTTCCGACTGTTGGCGAGCAGTACTTC. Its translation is CASSSLGLPTVGEQYF.

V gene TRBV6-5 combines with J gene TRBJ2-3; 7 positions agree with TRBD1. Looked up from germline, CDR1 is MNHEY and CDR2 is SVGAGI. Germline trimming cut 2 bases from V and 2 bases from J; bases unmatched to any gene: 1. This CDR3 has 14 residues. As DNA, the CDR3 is TGTGCCAGCAGTTACAGGGGGCTCACAGATACGCAGTATTTT. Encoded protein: CASSYRGLTDTQYF.

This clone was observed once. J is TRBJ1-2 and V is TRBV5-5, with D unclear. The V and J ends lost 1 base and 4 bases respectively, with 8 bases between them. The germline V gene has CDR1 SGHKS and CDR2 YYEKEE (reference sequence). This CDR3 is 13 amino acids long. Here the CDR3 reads CASSLSGSYGYTF. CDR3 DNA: TGTGCCAGCAGCTTGTCGGGTAGCTATGGCTACACCTTC.

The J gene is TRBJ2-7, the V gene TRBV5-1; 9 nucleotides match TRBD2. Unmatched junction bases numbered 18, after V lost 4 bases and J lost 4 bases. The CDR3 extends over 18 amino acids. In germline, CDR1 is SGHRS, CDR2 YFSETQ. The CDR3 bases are TGCGCCAGCAGCCCCCTAGCGGGATCCTCGACGTCTCCGTACGAGCAGTACTTC. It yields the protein CASSPLAGSSTSPYEQYF.

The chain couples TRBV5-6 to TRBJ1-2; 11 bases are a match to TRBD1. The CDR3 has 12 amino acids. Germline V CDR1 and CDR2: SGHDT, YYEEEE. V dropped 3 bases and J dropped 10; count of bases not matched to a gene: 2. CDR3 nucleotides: TGTGCCAGCAGCTGGGACAGGGGGACCTACACCTTC. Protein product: CASSWDRGTYTF.

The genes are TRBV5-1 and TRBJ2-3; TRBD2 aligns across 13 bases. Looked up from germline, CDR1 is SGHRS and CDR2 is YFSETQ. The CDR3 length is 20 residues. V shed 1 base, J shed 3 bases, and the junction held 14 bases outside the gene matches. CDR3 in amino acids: CASSLLLAGGPLSFTDTQYF. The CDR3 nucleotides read TGCGCCAGCAGCTTGTTACTAGCGGGAGGGCCGTTGAGCTTTACAGATACGCAGTATTTT.

The CDR3 spells CASEGLEQYF. Here the CDR3 DNA reads TGTGCCAGCGAGGGTCTCGAGCAGTACTTC. The V call is TRBV2, the J call TRBJ2-7; D is perhaps TRBD2 (5 bases). Germline CDR1 is SNHLY and CDR2 is FYNNEI. The CDR3 has 10 residues. The germline V and J ends were trimmed by 8 bases and 6 bases, with 8 bases remaining between them.

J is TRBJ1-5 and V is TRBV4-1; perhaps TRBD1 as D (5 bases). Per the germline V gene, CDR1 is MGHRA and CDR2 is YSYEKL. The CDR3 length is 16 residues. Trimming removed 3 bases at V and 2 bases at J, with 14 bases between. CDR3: CASSHLADTGNQPQHF. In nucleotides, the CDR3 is TGCGCCAGCAGCCACCTTGCGGACACGGGCAATCAGCCCCAGCATTTT.

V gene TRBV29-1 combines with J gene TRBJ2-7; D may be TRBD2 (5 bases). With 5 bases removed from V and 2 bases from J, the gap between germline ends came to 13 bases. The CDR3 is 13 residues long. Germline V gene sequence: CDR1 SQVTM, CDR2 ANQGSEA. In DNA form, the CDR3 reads TGCAGCGTTTTGGGCGGACTCGCCTACGAGCAGTACTTC. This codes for CSVLGGLAYEQYF.